This TCR beta chain stems from a study of OX40 agonist ivuxolimab in advanced cancers. For the study in its entirety: The costimulatory receptor OX40 (CD134) was targeted by ivuxolimab, a fully human IgG2 agonistic monoclonal antibody. Intravenous ivuxolimab was administered to patients every 2 weeks at six dose levels: 0.01, 0.1, 0.3, 1.5, 3 and 10 mg/kg. Of the approximately 50 dose-escalation patients, hepatocellular carcinoma was present in about 20, melanoma in approximately 15, renal cell carcinoma in 9 and head and neck cancer in 9. The dose-escalation cohort was roughly 80% male with a mean age of approximately 60 years, ranging from roughly 23 to 79. Patients were allowed to have had prior anti-PD-1, anti-PD-L1 or anti-CTLA-4 therapy, and 40% to 45% of the dose-escalation patients had previously received checkpoint inhibitors. Partial responses occurred in three dose-escalation patients: two with cutaneous melanoma and one with hepatocellular carcinoma. Peripheral TCRbeta sequencing was intended to test whether TCR sequence diversity was altered and clonal T-cell expansion was caused by ivuxolimab. The paper reports the monotherapy dose-escalation portion (N of about 47 patients) of the phase I ivuxolimab trial. Overall study results and their limits: On average, CD8+ T cells showed more expanded clones than CD4+ T cells after ivuxolimab. Low levels of normalized T-cell clonal expansion were also shown by some nonresponding patients. In partial responders in the 0.1-3.0 mg/kg groups, normalized peripheral clonal expansion was found to be among the lowest, especially among CD8+ T cells. The antigen specificity of the clonally expanded peripheral T cells was not determined. At doses from 0.1 to 3.0 mg/kg, clonal expansion was seen in both CD4+ and CD8+ blood T cells between baseline and week 6.

The trial excluded patients who had a history of autoimmune disease or who were on systemic immunosuppression. Peripheral blood for TCR sequencing was drawn from every dose cohort at baseline, at cycle 4 day 1 and at cycle 7 day 1. The samples were drawn from a first-in-human, open-label, multicenter phase I dose-escalation trial of ivuxolimab. Adults with locally advanced or metastatic head and neck squamous cell, hepatocellular, melanoma or renal cell carcinoma were enrolled in the trial. Before TCR sequencing, CD4+ T cells and CD8+ T cells were sorted from peripheral blood as separate populations. For sequencing of the TCRbeta CDR3 region, genomic DNA was extracted from the sorted cells. The immunoSEQ Assay was used to sequence the TCRbeta CDR3 regions. Imported from immuneACCESS, the table was reduced by TCRdb to in-frame sequences with V and J called. These copies leave out some clones; in studies compared against another copy, an unresolved V gene accounts for under half, and the cause of the remainder is not known. For this sample there are 90,000 to 150,000 clones; around 87% appear just once. The biggest ten clones account for around 0.57% of the sample.

Note on this clone: There is no known antigen for this receptor. Base qualities are missing; no much larger clone stands one base away.

V and J are truncated by 0 bases and 4 bases respectively, leaving an intervening sequence of 9 bases. Via the germline V gene, CDR1 is MNHEY and CDR2 SVGAGI. The CDR3 spans 14 residues, from the cysteine through the phenylalanine. Here the CDR3 DNA is all that survives: 42 bases in frame from base 1. In this chain, TRBV6-5 is recombined with TRBJ2-5; a weak D assignment points to TRBD1 (5 bases agree). This TCR was sampled from an adult with an advanced solid tumor such as melanoma, head and neck, liver or kidney cancer. The source material was CD4+ or CD8+ T cells sorted from blood, sampled in a trial of the OX40 agonist ivuxolimab. The bases read TGTGCCAGCAGTTACTCAGGGGATGGAGAGACCCAGTACTTC. This gives the protein CASSYSGDGETQYF.